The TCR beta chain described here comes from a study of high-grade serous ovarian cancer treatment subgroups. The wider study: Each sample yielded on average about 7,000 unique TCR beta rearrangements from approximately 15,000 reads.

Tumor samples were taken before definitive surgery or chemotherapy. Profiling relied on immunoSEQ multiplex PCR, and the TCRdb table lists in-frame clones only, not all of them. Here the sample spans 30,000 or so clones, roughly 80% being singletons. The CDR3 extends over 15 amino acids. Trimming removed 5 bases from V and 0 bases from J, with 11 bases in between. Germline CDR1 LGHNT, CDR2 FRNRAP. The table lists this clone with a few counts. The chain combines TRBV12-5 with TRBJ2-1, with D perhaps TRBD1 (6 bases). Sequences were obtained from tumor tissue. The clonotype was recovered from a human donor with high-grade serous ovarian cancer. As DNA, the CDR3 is TGTGCTAGTGGTCCCGGACAGAGCTCCTACAATGAGCAGTTCTTC. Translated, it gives CASGPGQSSYNEQFF.